The 4 T cell receptor beta chains in this list originate from one sample, sequenced in a study of CD8 T cells in Susac syndrome. With random hexamers, roughly 0.45 to 1 ug RNA was reverse transcribed. Each CDR3 protein gets one entry after TCRdb re-called the immunoSEQ multiplex PCR reads with MiXCR. The sample carries some 75,000 distinct CDR3 sequences, over 85% recorded once. Material: CD8+ T cells from PBMCs. The receptors originated from a human donor with Susac syndrome.

The chain is built from TRBV5-6 and TRBJ1-2; 7 nucleotides match TRBD1. The CDR3 is 16 amino acids. V lost 4 bases and J lost 7; bases outside the gene matches: 16. Per the germline V gene, CDR1 is SGHDT and CDR2 is YYEEEE. This CDR3 reads CASSIRTTGPAGGYTF. In DNA form, the CDR3 reads TGTGCCAGCAGCATACGGACGACAGGGCCCGCTGGTGGCTACACCTTC.

This rearrangement joins TRBV2 to TRBJ2-5, with D possibly being TRBD1 (5 bases). The CDR3 is made up of 14 amino acids. The germline CDR1 and CDR2 sequences are SNHLY and FYNNEI. V was pared by 9 bases and J by 3 bases, with 17 bases between. Here the CDR3 reads CARGPAGSEETQYF. The CDR3 region has the DNA TGTGCCAGAGGCCCGGCAGGGTCGGAAGAGACCCAGTACTTC.

J is TRBJ1-1 and V is TRBV7-6; D is undetermined. CDR3 length: 13 amino acids. Germline V gives CDR1 SGHVS, CDR2 FNYEAQ. The ends were cut back, 1 base at V and 6 bases at J, with 9 bases in the middle. Written as DNA, the CDR3 is TGTGCCAGCAGCTTAGTGATAGGAGCTGAAGCTTTCTTT. This gives the protein CASSLVIGAEAFF.

The CDR3, as DNA: TGTGCCACCATCCGGACAGGGGGCAGGACTAATGAAAAACTGTTTTTT. This sequence encodes CATIRTGGRTNEKLFF. The rearrangement uses TRBV2 and TRBJ1-4, with 11 nucleotides matching TRBD1. The V gene end was trimmed by 10 bases and the J gene end by 2 bases; junction bases not matched to a gene: 9. Germline assignment: CDR1 SNHLY and CDR2 FYNNEI. The CDR3 contains 16 residues.